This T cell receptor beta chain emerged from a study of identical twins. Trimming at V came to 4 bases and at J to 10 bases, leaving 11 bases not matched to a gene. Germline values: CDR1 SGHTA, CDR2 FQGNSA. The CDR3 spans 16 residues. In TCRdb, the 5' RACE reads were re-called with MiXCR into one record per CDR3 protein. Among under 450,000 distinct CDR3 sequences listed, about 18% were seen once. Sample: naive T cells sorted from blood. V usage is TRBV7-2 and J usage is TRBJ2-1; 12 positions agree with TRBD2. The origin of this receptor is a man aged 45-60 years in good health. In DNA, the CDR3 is TGTGCCAGCAGCTCCGTCCCGGGACTAGCGGGCGTCGAGCAGTTCTTC. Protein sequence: CASSSVPGLAGVEQFF.